These 30 T cell receptor beta chains originate from one sample sequenced in a study of T-cell memory formation after mild COVID-19. TCRdb reprocessed the 5' RACE reads with MiXCR, giving one entry per CDR3 protein. The table lists 300,000 to 350,000 distinct CDR3 sequences, roughly 19% of them singletons. Material for sequencing was PBMCs or a T cell subset sorted from them (not recorded which). The receptors originated from a man between 18 and 29 years old who had mild COVID-19 (a few samples of this study predate the infection). Cell type and time point are not known.

A few counts support this clonotype. The chain couples TRBV5-1 to TRBJ2-6; weak D call: TRBD1 (6 bases). The CDR3 is 20 residues long. Trimming cost V 5 bases and J 0 bases, with 24 bases left between them. CDR1 and CDR2 from the germline V gene are SGHRS and YFSETQ. For the CDR3, the DNA is TGCGCCAGCAGTATCTCCAGGGACAAGGGCATTTCCTCTGGGGCCAACGTCCTGACTTTC. Protein: CASSISRDKGISSGANVLTF.

The rearrangement uses TRBV5-1 and TRBJ2-3; D may be TRBD2 (6 bases). CDR3 length equals 14 residues. The V gene lost 5 bases and the J gene lost 5 bases, with 15 bases spanning the gap. Germline lookup yields CDR1 SGHRS and CDR2 YFSETQ. The CDR3 coding sequence is TGCGCCAGCAGGGGGGGATCCCAGGGAGATACGCAGTATTTT. This sequence encodes CASRGGSQGDTQYF.

This clonotype was seen only a few times. The chain carries TRBV7-2 and TRBJ1-2; D call uncertain. Germline V gives CDR1 SGHTA, CDR2 FQGNSA. The V end was cut by 3 bases, the J end by 4 bases, with 12 bases between. The CDR3 runs 14 residues. In DNA form, the CDR3 reads TGTGCCAGCAGCTTGTGGGCCGACATCTATGGCTACACCTTC. It specifies CASSLWADIYGYTF. Filled out from reference TRBV7-2 and TRBJ1-2, the complete variable domain reads GAGVSQSPSNKVTEKGKDVELRCDPISGHTALYWYRQSLGQGLEFLIYFQGNSAPDKSGLPSDRFSAERTGGSVSTLTIQRTQQEDSAVYLCASSLWADIYGYTFGSGTRLTVV.

This chain connects TRBV4-1 to TRBJ2-7, with TRBD2 as a possible D gene (7 bases). This CDR3 is built from 14 residues. Germline loops: CDR1 MGHRA, CDR2 YSYEKL. The V end lost 4 bases, the J end lost 7 bases, and 17 bases lay between the germline ends. The CDR3: CASSPRGEGDEQYF. In nucleotides, the CDR3 is TGCGCCAGCAGCCCCCGTGGGGAGGGGGATGAGCAGTACTTC.

About this clonotype itself: Mismatch with germline at one junction end may stem from a read error. The chain is built from TRBV10-3 and TRBJ2-3; D possibly matches TRBD1 or TRBD2 (5 bases each). CDR3 length equals 13 residues. In germline, CDR1 is ENHRY, CDR2 SYGVKD. The CDR3: CALSSGLPDTQYF. The CDR3 nucleotides are TGTGCCCTCAGTTCGGGGCTCCCAGATACGCAGTATTTT.

V gene TRBV2 combines with J gene TRBJ2-7; D not certain. Germline V gene lookup returns CDR1 SNHLY and CDR2 FYNNEI. This CDR3 is 12 amino acids long. The ends were cut back, 8 bases at V and 8 bases at J, with 16 bases in the middle. The CDR3 sequence: CASGRFTTQQYF. The CDR3 DNA reads TGTGCCAGCGGCAGATTTACTACGCAGCAGTACTTC.

V is TRBV20-1 and J is TRBJ2-2; D is undetermined. There are 11 residues in the CDR3. The germline CDR1 and CDR2 sequences are DFQATT and SNEGSKA (reference sequence). V lost 0 bases, J lost 8 bases, and 4 bases lay in between. In DNA form, the CDR3 reads TGCAGTGCTAGAGATAGTGGGGAGCTGTTTTTT. This codes for CSARDSGELFF.

This clonotype was detected only a few times. The chain couples TRBV29-1 to TRBJ2-5; D gene uncertain. From germline, CDR1 is SQVTM and CDR2 ANQGSEA. The CDR3 extends over 12 amino acids. With 6 bases removed from V and 3 bases from J, the gap between germline ends came to 11 bases. DNA for the CDR3: TGCAGCGTCAGCCCAGGAAAAGAGACCCAGTACTTC. Its translation is CSVSPGKETQYF.

The chain carries TRBV12-3 or TRBV12-4 and TRBJ2-1, with TRBD2 as a possible D gene (6 bases). The V and J ends lost 2 bases and 8 bases respectively, with 22 bases between them. CDR3 size: 17 residues. Here the CDR3 DNA reads TGTGCCAGCAGTTTAACCGGGACTCCCACCACCTTCGATGAGCAGTTCTTC. This encodes CASSLTGTPTTFDEQFF.

This sequence joins TRBV20-1 and TRBJ2-2; no reliable D call. The germline gives CDR1 DFQATT, CDR2 SNEGSKA (reference sequence). The CDR3 extends over 15 amino acids. V was clipped by 0 bases and J by 4 bases, with 12 bases between them. CDR3: CSARDIFGPTGELFF. CDR3 nucleotide sequence: TGCAGTGCTAGAGACATTTTTGGGCCCACCGGGGAGCTGTTTTTT.

CDR3 protein: CASSTSRPGTDTQYF. CDR3 sequence (DNA): TGTGCCAGCAGTACCTCCCGGCCTGGAACAGATACGCAGTATTTT. The V call is TRBV11-2, the J call TRBJ2-3; D not certain. The V and J ends lost 6 bases and 3 bases respectively, with 16 bases between them. CDR3 size: 15 residues. Germline V gives CDR1 SGHAT, CDR2 FQNNGV.

This clonotype has just a few counts. J is TRBJ2-7 and V is TRBV28, with D hard to call. The CDR3 contains 13 residues. Looked up from germline, CDR1 is MDHEN and CDR2 is SYDVKM. Trimming took off 3 bases at V and 1 base at J, with 7 bases between the two ends. In nucleotides, the CDR3 is TGTGCCAGCAGTTTGAAGTTTTCCTACGAGCAGTACGTC. It yields the protein CASSLKFSYEQYV.

This clonotype was counted many times. The chain is built from TRBV20-1 and TRBJ1-2, with D tentatively TRBD1 (6 bases). Germline V gene sequence: CDR1 DFQATT, CDR2 SNEGSKA (reference sequence). The V end was cut by 2 bases, the J end by 3 bases, with 13 bases between. This CDR3 comprises 14 residues. CDR3 DNA sequence: TGCAGTGCTAGATTTGTTCAGGGGTACTATGGCTACACCTTC. Translating gives CSARFVQGYYGYTF.

V usage is TRBV20-1 and J usage is TRBJ2-3; 11 bases align to TRBD2. Trimming took 5 bases from V and 6 from J; bases not matched to a gene: 10. In germline, CDR1 is DFQATT, CDR2 SNEGSKA (reference sequence). CDR3 length: 15 amino acids. The CDR3 DNA reads as TGCAGTGCTTCGGCTAGCGGGGGGCTGCGGGATACGCAGTATTTT. Encoded protein: CSASASGGLRDTQYF.

The sample holds a few counts of this clonotype. The V gene is TRBV5-1, the J gene TRBJ1-3; the D gene is possibly TRBD1 (5 bases). The CDR3 loop spans 14 amino acids. The ends were cut back, 5 bases at V and 4 bases at J, with 13 bases in the middle. CDR1 is SGHRS and CDR2 is YFSETQ in the germline V gene. CDR3 protein: CASRPGTAGNTIYF. The DNA for the CDR3 is TGCGCCAGCAGGCCTGGGACCGCGGGAAACACCATATATTTT.

V gene TRBV5-5 combines with J gene TRBJ1-2; no clear D gene. Germline assignment: CDR1 SGHKS and CDR2 YYEKEE (reference sequence). This CDR3 contains 13 residues. Trimming removed 4 bases from V and 4 bases from J, with 11 bases in between. CDR3 region: CASSGEDAYGYTF. The CDR3 nucleotides read TGTGCCAGCAGCGGGGAGGATGCCTATGGCTACACCTTC.

The chain links TRBV5-6 to TRBJ1-1, with D perhaps TRBD1 (5 bases). From germline, CDR1 is SGHDT and CDR2 YYEEEE. This CDR3 is 14 amino acids long. The ends were cut back, 6 bases at V and 0 bases at J, with 12 bases in the middle. The CDR3 nucleotides are TGTGCCAGCACCCCCCAGGGTTTGAACACTGAAGCTTTCTTT. Its translation is CASTPQGLNTEAFF.

The gene calls are TRBV7-6 and TRBJ2-7; 12 bases align to TRBD1. V shed 5 bases, J shed 6 bases, and the junction held 5 bases outside the gene matches. Per germline, CDR1 SGHVS and CDR2 FNYEAQ. This CDR3 has 14 amino acids. The CDR3 sequence: CASSPRDRGPEQYV. In nucleotides, the CDR3 is TGTGCCAGCAGCCCCCGGGACAGGGGGCCCGAGCAGTACGTC.

This clonotype was observed a single time. The chain carries TRBV6-5 and TRBJ2-2; TRBD1 matches 9 bases. In germline, CDR1 is MNHEY, CDR2 SVGAGI. The junction had 7 bases not matched to a gene; V was cut back by 4 bases and J by 4 bases. The CDR3 consists of 16 residues. CDR3 in DNA: TGTGCCAGCAGTTCCGGAAGGACAGGGGTCACCGGGGAGCTGTTTTTT. It translates to CASSSGRTGVTGELFF.

This clonotype was seen more than once but under ten times. The chain recombines TRBV5-1 with TRBJ2-7; possibly TRBD1 for D (5 bases). This CDR3 contains 15 residues. V was trimmed by 0 bases and J by 2 bases, leaving 12 bases between them. In germline, CDR1 is SGHRS, CDR2 YFSETQ. The CDR3 sequence is CASSLVDRRPYEQYF. The CDR3 DNA reads as TGCGCCAGCAGCTTGGTAGACAGACGCCCCTACGAGCAGTACTTC. Full variable domain (outside the CDR3, taken from reference TRBV5-1 and TRBJ2-7): KAGVTQTPRYLIKTRGQQVTLSCSPISGHRSVSWYQQTPGQGLQFLFEYFSETQRNKGNFPGRFSGRQFSNSRSEMNVSTLELGDSALYLCASSLVDRRPYEQYFGPGTRLTVT.

In this sample, this clonotype turned up a few times. The J gene is TRBJ2-1, the V gene TRBV5-1; 9 nucleotides line up with TRBD2. This CDR3 comprises 14 residues. Unmatched junction bases numbered 7, after V lost 4 bases and J lost 8 bases. Germline V gene lookup returns CDR1 SGHRS and CDR2 YFSETQ. CDR3 sequence: CASSLRGGVDEQFF. The CDR3, as DNA: TGCGCCAGCAGCCTGCGGGGGGGCGTCGATGAGCAGTTCTTC. The complete variable domain, with remaining parts taken from reference TRBV5-1 and TRBJ2-1, reads KAGVTQTPRYLIKTRGQQVTLSCSPISGHRSVSWYQQTPGQGLQFLFEYFSETQRNKGNFPGRFSGRQFSNSRSEMNVSTLELGDSALYLCASSLRGGVDEQFFGPGTRLTVL.

J is TRBJ2-7 and V is TRBV5-6; D is ambiguous. The CDR3 is 11 residues long. The V gene lost 4 bases and the J gene lost 9 bases, with 11 bases spanning the gap. Per the germline V gene, CDR1 is SGHDT and CDR2 is YYEEEE. The CDR3 here is CASSLGVVQYF. The CDR3, as DNA: TGTGCCAGCAGCCTCGGCGTTGTGCAGTACTTC. Together with reference TRBV5-6 and TRBJ2-7, the CDR3 gives the full variable domain: DAGVTQSPTHLIKTRGQQVTLRCSPKSGHDTVSWYQQALGQGPQFIFQYYEEEERQRGNFPDRFSGHQFPNYSSELNVNALLLGDSALYLCASSLGVVQYFGPGTRLTVT.

This clonotype came up a few times. The V and J genes are TRBV7-9 and TRBJ2-2, with D possibly TRBD1 on 6 matching bases. The CDR3 covers 15 residues. Trimming took off 5 bases at V and 7 bases at J, with 17 bases between the two ends. Germline assignment: CDR1 SEHNR and CDR2 FQNEAQ (reference sequence). The CDR3 sequence is CASSTSTGIFGELFF. As DNA, the CDR3 is TGTGCCAGCAGCACTAGTACAGGGATCTTCGGGGAGCTGTTTTTT.

The chain carries TRBV5-1 and TRBJ2-7; 11 bases line up with TRBD1. The CDR3 has 12 residues. Germline V gives CDR1 SGHRS, CDR2 YFSETQ. V lost 6 bases to trimming and J lost 5 bases; unmatched junction nucleotides: 1. The CDR3 nucleotides are TGCGCCAGCACGGGACAGGGGGACGAGCAGTACTTC. Its protein is CASTGQGDEQYF.

This clonotype appeared a few times. V and J are TRBV7-9 and TRBJ2-5; the match to TRBD2 covers 10 bases. The CDR3 has 16 residues. The junction had 11 bases not matched to a gene; V was cut back by 5 bases and J by 5 bases. In germline, CDR1 is SEHNR, CDR2 FQNEAQ (reference sequence). The CDR3: CASSPKPGLAIETQYF. The CDR3 DNA sequence: TGTGCCAGCAGCCCAAAACCGGGACTAGCGATTGAGACCCAGTACTTC.

The gene calls are TRBV28 and TRBJ2-1; TRBD2 agrees at 7 bases. Germline V gene lookup returns CDR1 MDHEN and CDR2 SYDVKM. This CDR3 has 16 amino acids. Trimming removed 6 bases from V and 0 bases from J; junction bases left unmatched: 8. This CDR3 reads CASRGAGSSSYNEQFF. CDR3 nucleotide sequence: TGTGCCAGCAGGGGAGCGGGATCGAGCTCCTACAATGAGCAGTTCTTC.

This clonotype has more than one count but fewer than ten. The V gene is TRBV6-2 or TRBV6-3, the J gene TRBJ1-2; D unresolved. CDR3 size: 15 residues. Per the germline V gene, CDR1 is MNHEY and CDR2 is SVGEGT. V was trimmed by 1 base and J by 8 bases, leaving 17 bases between them. CDR3 bases: TGTGCCAGCAGTTACTTTAAGGACGGAGCTCGGGGCTACACCTTC. This gives the protein CASSYFKDGARGYTF.

This chain uses TRBV5-1 with TRBJ1-2; tentatively, D is TRBD1 (5 bases). CDR3 size: 14 residues. V was pared by 0 bases and J by 7 bases, with 13 bases between. CDR1 SGHRS and CDR2 YFSETQ come from the germline V gene. CDR3 nucleotides: TGCGCCAGCAGCTTGGGATGGGGGACCGGTGGCTACACCTTC. Protein product: CASSLGWGTGGYTF.

The chain uses TRBV7-8 and TRBJ2-1; 9 positions agree with TRBD1. The CDR3 covers 15 residues. With 5 bases clipped from V and 9 bases from J, the junction kept 11 bases outside the gene matches. In germline, CDR1 is SGHVS, CDR2 FQNEAQ. The CDR3, as DNA: TGTGCCAGCAGCAAACCGGGACAGGGAACGAGTGAGCAGTTCTTC. It specifies CASSKPGQGTSEQFF.

The chain links TRBV7-9 to TRBJ2-3; D is undetermined. This CDR3 has 14 amino acids. The V end lost 1 base, the J end lost 6 bases, and 11 bases lay between the germline ends. From germline, CDR1 is SEHNR and CDR2 FQNEAQ (reference sequence). CDR3 region: CASSLGQVLDTQYF. The CDR3 DNA follows: TGTGCCAGCAGCTTAGGGCAGGTGTTGGATACGCAGTATTTT.